The 20 T cell receptor beta chains reported below all come from one sample, sequenced in a study of T cell responses to AZD1222 COVID-19 vaccine (dated by TCRdb to the early 2020s). Receptor amplification or capture employed the immunoSEQ multiplex PCR assay. TCRdb retrieved this table from immuneACCESS and kept in-frame rearrangements only. Not all clones are present; in checked studies, unresolved V genes account for under half, and no reason is known for the remainder. The sample profile shows fewer than 150,000 clones; 85% to 90% of them were found once. 7% to 8% of the sample comes from the top ten. What the time point label conveys for this sample: baseline before first vaccination. Sequenced material: peripheral blood, taken on day 0 of AZD1222 vaccination. The receptors derive from an adult in good health.

This rearrangement joins TRBV27 to TRBJ1-1, with TRBD1 matching over 9 bases. Trimming took 4 bases from V and 5 from J; bases not matched to a gene: 11. The germline gives CDR1 MNHEY, CDR2 SMNVEV (reference sequence). The CDR3 has 16 residues. The CDR3: CASSSEYGTGRTEAFF. The CDR3 nucleotides are TGTGCCAGCAGTTCGGAATACGGGACAGGGAGAACTGAAGCTTTCTTT.

Relative to its sample, this clone is medium-sized (0.01 to 0.1%). The chain couples TRBV13 to TRBJ2-3, with 11 nucleotides matching TRBD2. CDR3 length equals 16 residues. The V gene's germline CDR1 is PRHDT and CDR2 FYEKMQ (reference sequence). Losses at the gene ends were 2 bases for V and 8 bases for J; bases not matched to a gene: 9. CDR3 loop: CASSLSGLAGGSTQYF. The CDR3 bases are TGTGCCAGCAGCTTATCAGGGCTAGCGGGAGGAAGTACGCAGTATTTT.

V is TRBV18 and J is TRBJ2-1, with D possibly being TRBD1 or TRBD2 (5 bases each). Germline-derived CDR1 and CDR2 are KGHSH and LQKENI. The length of the CDR3 is 16 residues. V lost 0 bases and J lost 10, with 19 bases in between. The CDR3 is CASSPPQGRTTGEQFF. CDR3 DNA sequence: TGTGCCAGCTCACCACCGCAGGGTCGAACAACGGGGGAGCAGTTCTTC.

CDR3: CASRRTGSTDTQYF. CDR3 bases: TGTGCCAGCAGGAGGACAGGGAGCACAGATACGCAGTATTTT. This chain links TRBV6-5 with TRBJ2-3; TRBD1 matches 8 bases. This CDR3 contains 14 residues. Germline lookup yields CDR1 MNHEY and CDR2 SVGAGI. The J segment lost 0 bases and the V segment lost 6 bases, leaving 2 bases of the junction unmatched.

The chain has TRBV5-8 and TRBJ1-4; weak D call: TRBD1 (5 bases). The germline V gene has CDR1 SGHTS and CDR2 YDEGEE. There are 16 residues in the CDR3. V lost 2 bases, J lost 3 bases, and 14 bases lay in between. CDR3 in amino acids: CASSFYLTVPNEKLFF. CDR3 nucleotide sequence: TGTGCCAGCAGCTTCTACTTGACAGTTCCTAATGAAAAACTGTTTTTT.

V usage is TRBV7-7 and J usage is TRBJ2-3; TRBD2 might be the D (7 bases). This CDR3 has 22 amino acids. The germline gives CDR1 SSHAT, CDR2 FNYEAQ (reference sequence). Trimming left V 7 bases short and J 3 bases short, with 38 bases between. The CDR3, as DNA: TGTGCCAGCACAGAACGGGGGGCCGTGGCGAAAAATCACATCATCACGACAGATACGCAGTATTTT. This sequence encodes CASTERGAVAKNHIITTDTQYF.

The chain carries TRBV12-3 or TRBV12-4 and TRBJ2-7, with no clear D. The CDR3 has 13 residues. Trimming left V 2 bases short and J 5 bases short, with 10 bases between. CDR3: CASSLRSANEQYF. CDR3 bases: TGTGCCAGCAGTTTACGCAGCGCCAACGAGCAGTACTTC.

This chain uses TRBV14 with TRBJ1-3, with no clear D. CDR1 and CDR2 (germline): SGHDN, FVKESK. The CDR3 covers 15 residues. Deletions cut 4 bases from V and 4 bases from J, with 14 bases between. The CDR3 DNA reads TGTGCCAGCAGCCCCTTTGGGGTATCAGGAAACACCATATATTTT. The encoded protein is CASSPFGVSGNTIYF.

The chain combines TRBV24-1 with TRBJ2-1, with 8 bases fitting TRBD1. The CDR3 consists of 19 residues. Germline V CDR1 and CDR2: KGHDR, SFDVKD. With 3 bases clipped from V and 0 bases from J, the junction kept 12 bases outside the gene matches. CDR3 sequence: CATSDPGQGYASSYNEQFF. CDR3 nucleotides: TGTGCCACCAGTGATCCCGGACAGGGCTATGCGAGCTCCTACAATGAGCAGTTCTTC.

This clone was recorded only once. In DNA form, the CDR3 reads TGTGCCAGCAGTTTCTGGGTTAGCGGGGGGCCGGGTGATACGCAGTATTTT. Amino acids: CASSFWVSGGPGDTQYF. The chain couples TRBV27 to TRBJ2-3; 10 nucleotides align to TRBD2. Germline trimming cut 3 bases from V and 6 bases from J; bases unmatched to any gene: 12. Germline loops: CDR1 MNHEY, CDR2 SMNVEV (reference sequence). There are 17 residues in the CDR3.

This chain joins TRBV7-2 and TRBJ2-3; TRBD2 matches at 10 bases. Germline lookup yields CDR1 SGHTA and CDR2 FQGNSA. This CDR3 region has 14 residues. V gave up 4 bases and J gave up 7 bases; unmatched junction bases: 5. CDR3 residues: CASSWSGGANTQYF. In nucleotides, the CDR3 is TGTGCCAGCAGCTGGAGCGGGGGGGCGAATACGCAGTATTTT.

The chain couples TRBV6-5 to TRBJ1-1, with D perhaps TRBD1 (6 bases). CDR1 is MNHEY, CDR2 SVGAGI, per germline. The CDR3 has 14 residues. V lost 2 bases and J 5 bases, leaving 12 bases between the germline ends. CDR3 region: CASSYRGQGTEAFF. DNA of the CDR3: TGTGCCAGCAGTTACAGAGGCCAGGGGACTGAAGCTTTCTTT.

This chain connects TRBV3-1 (or the pseudogene TRBV3-2) to TRBJ1-4; D is unresolved. Trimming removed 3 bases at V and 7 bases at J, with 12 bases between. Germline V gene sequence: CDR1 LGHDT, CDR2 YNNKEL (reference sequence). The CDR3 totals 14 residues. CDR3 DNA sequence: TGTGCCAGCAGCCAGAGGGAGGCGGGTGAAAAACTGTTTTTT. Residues: CASSQREAGEKLFF.

The J gene is TRBJ2-5, the V gene TRBV5-4; 8 bases are shared with TRBD2. CDR1 and CDR2 from the germline V gene are SGHNT and YYREEE (reference sequence). The CDR3 runs to 17 residues. V lost 4 bases, J lost 0 bases, and 11 bases stayed unmatched. CDR3 bases: TGTGCCAGCAGCGCTCCCGGGGGGGGGCGGTACCAAGAGACCCAGTACTTC. It is translated as CASSAPGGGRYQETQYF.

The chain uses TRBV19 and TRBJ2-3; 10 bases agree with TRBD1. The junction had 5 bases not matched to a gene; V was cut back by 4 bases and J by 1 base. Per the germline V gene, CDR1 is LNHDA and CDR2 is SQIVND (reference sequence). This CDR3 contains 16 residues. The CDR3 DNA follows: TGTGCCAGTAGTACCCCGGGACAGGGGCGCACAGATACGCAGTATTTT. This encodes CASSTPGQGRTDTQYF.

This rearrangement joins TRBV5-1 to TRBJ2-1; tentatively, D is TRBD2 (6 bases). The CDR3 runs 14 residues. V lost 9 bases to trimming and J lost 7 bases, with 20 bases between them. Germline CDR1 and CDR2: SGHRS and YFSETQ. The CDR3: CATRVGTGGNEQFF. CDR3 DNA sequence: TGCGCCACACGGGTGGGGACTGGGGGGAATGAGCAGTTCTTC.

V and J are TRBV2 and TRBJ2-7; D perhaps matches TRBD2 (6 bases). The CDR3 contains 15 residues. Deletions cut 6 bases from V and 2 bases from J, with 17 bases between. Per germline, CDR1 SNHLY and CDR2 FYNNEI. The CDR3 protein is CASRRHLAPAYEQYF. The CDR3 region has the DNA TGTGCCAGCAGGCGCCACCTAGCGCCAGCCTACGAGCAGTACTTC. Together with reference TRBV2 and TRBJ2-7, the CDR3 gives the full variable domain: EPEVTQTPSHQVTQMGQEVILRCVPISNHLYFYWYRQILGQKVEFLVSFYNNEISEKSEIFDDQFSVERPDGSNFTLKIRSTKLEDSAMYFCASRRHLAPAYEQYFGPGTRLTVT.

The chain couples TRBV19 to TRBJ1-5; D uncertain. Trimming stripped 3 bases from V and 5 bases from J, with 17 bases between. Germline V lookup: CDR1 LNHDA, CDR2 SQIVND (reference sequence). CDR3 length: 16 residues. The CDR3 sequence: CASSITSPRLDQPQHF. DNA for the CDR3: TGTGCCAGTAGTATTACATCCCCCAGACTCGATCAGCCCCAGCATTTT. The full variable domain, rest sourced from reference TRBV19 and TRBJ1-5, is DGGITQSPKYLFRKEGQNVTLSCEQNLNHDAMYWYRQDPGQGLRLIYYSQIVNDFQKGDIAEGYSVSREKKESFPLTVTSAQKNPTAFYLCASSITSPRLDQPQHFGDGTRLSIL.

Here the CDR3 reads CASRTAGGGNEQFF. The CDR3 DNA follows: TGTGCCAGCAGGACAGCGGGAGGTGGGAATGAGCAGTTCTTC. The V and J genes are TRBV27 and TRBJ2-1, with 9 bases that match TRBD2. The V gene end was trimmed by 6 bases and the J gene end by 7 bases; junction bases not matched to a gene: 7. Germline V gene lookup returns CDR1 MNHEY and CDR2 SMNVEV (reference sequence). This CDR3 spans 14 amino acids.

The V and J genes are TRBV4-2 and TRBJ1-2; TRBD1 might be the D (5 bases). Germline lookup yields CDR1 LGHNA and CDR2 YNFKEQ. The V gene lost 3 bases and the J gene lost 6 bases, with 20 bases spanning the gap. The CDR3 covers 16 residues. The CDR3, as DNA: TGTGCCAGCAGCCACCCTTTCACAGGACCCGACGATGGCTACACCTTC. This encodes CASSHPFTGPDDGYTF.